This T cell receptor (beta chain) was sequenced in a study of cytomegalovirus exposure and HLA in healthy donors. Data came from immunoSEQ multiplex PCR; TCRdb stores just in-frame clones and leaves some out. The data show around 350,000 clones, with 86% seen just once and 0.65% to 0.95% held by the top ten. This clone was found a few times. Germline V lookup: CDR1 SGHAT, CDR2 FQNNGV. The CDR3 has 13 residues. The V and J ends lost 6 bases and 0 bases respectively, with 9 bases between them. The sequenced sample was PBMCs. The chain couples TRBV11-2 to TRBJ2-7; the D is unclear. The TCR sequence derives from a woman between 18 and 30 years old in good health and CMV-seronegative. CDR3 sequence: CASRPTNSYEQYF. In DNA, the CDR3 is TGTGCCAGCAGGCCTACGAACTCCTACGAGCAGTACTTC.